This is a list of T cell receptor beta chains from one sample in a study of blood T cell repertoires in COVID-19. Profiled with immunoSEQ multiplex PCR; TCRdb holds only in-frame clones, not every one. The repertoire has around 260,000 clones, around 84% of them found once; the top ten carry under 5%. Sequencing was done on a sample of PBMCs or T cells enriched from blood (not recorded which). These receptors were obtained from a young man with acute COVID-19. Both conserved end residues are part of each CDR3. The D gene is left open where the match is weak. Clone size is given for some rows only: seen once, a few or many times, or a class if the clone is expanded.

>TRBV4-3|TRBJ2-1|-|-
TGCGCCAGCAGCCATACAATGGTCGATGAGCAGTTCTTC
CASSHTMVDEQFF
>TRBV5-1|TRBJ2-5|-|-
TGTGCCAGCAGCTTTGGCTCGACTCAAGAGACCCAGTACTTC
CASSFGSTQETQYF
>TRBV27|TRBJ2-2|-|-
TGTGCCAGCAGTTTAACGGGCACCGGGGAGCTGTTTTTT
CASSLTGTGELFF
>TRBV25-1|TRBJ1-2|-|TRBD1
TGTGCCAGCAGTGAATCGGGACAGGGTCCGGATGGCTACACCTTC
CASSESGQGPDGYTF
>TRBV14|TRBJ1-4|-|-
TGTGCCAGCAGCCGGCGGGGGGACGCAACTAATGAAAAACTGTTTTTT
CASSRRGDATNEKLFF
>TRBV6-5|TRBJ2-2|-|-
TGTGCCAGCAGTCCCCACAAAAACACCGGGGAGCTGTTTTTT
CASSPHKNTGELFF
>TRBV27|TRBJ2-2|-|TRBD2
TGTGCCAGCAGGCTCATTGGCGGGGGGCCCGCGAACACCGGGGAGCTGTTTTTT
CASRLIGGGPANTGELFF
>TRBV7-9|TRBJ1-6|-|-
TGTGCCAGCAGCTTTGACAGGCCACCCCTCCACTTT
CASSFDRPPLHF
>TRBV6-5|TRBJ2-1|-|-
TGTGCCAGCAGTAATTTTATGACAGAGGAAACGTTCTTC
CASSNFMTEETFF
>TRBV7-3|TRBJ2-1|-|TRBD2
TGTGCCAGCAGCCCGCGGACTAGCGGGATAAATGAGCAGTTCTTC
CASSPRTSGINEQFF
>TRBV6-7|TRBJ1-2|-|-
TGTGCCAGCAGTTCTCAGACATTC
CASSSQTF
>TRBV28|TRBJ1-5|few|-
TGTGCCAGCAGTTTCCCCTACGGGAATAGCAATCAGCCCCAGCATTTT
CASSFPYGNSNQPQHF
>TRBV7-8|TRBJ1-2|-|TRBD1
TGTGCCAGCAGCTCAACAGGGGCGAAGATTAACTATGGCTACACCTTC
CASSSTGAKINYGYTF
>TRBV3-1/TRBV3-2|TRBJ1-5|-|-
TGTGCCAGCAGCCAAGGGACGGGGAATCAGCCCCAGCATTTT
CASSQGTGNQPQHF
>TRBV9|TRBJ1-1|-|-
TGTGCCAGCAGCGTAGTGGGGAGGGGAGAAGCTTTCTTT
CASSVVGRGEAFF
>TRBV9|TRBJ2-3|-|-
TGTGCCAGCAGCGTTCAGGATACGCAGTATTTT
CASSVQDTQYF
>TRBV4-1|TRBJ1-1|-|-
TGCGCCAGCAGCCAACGTCGGGTCTCCGACACTGAAGCTTTCTTT
CASSQRRVSDTEAFF
>TRBV9|TRBJ2-5|-|-
TGTGCCAGCAGCGACCGGGAGACCCAGTACTTC
CASSDRETQYF
>TRBV7-2|TRBJ1-5|-|-
TGTGCCAGCAGCCCGCAGGGGAATCAACCCCAGCATTTT
CASSPQGNQPQHF
>TRBV12-3/TRBV12-4|TRBJ2-1|-|-
TGTGCCAGCAGTTTGGACCGGGACAAGCAGTTCTTC
CASSLDRDKQFF
>TRBV12-3/TRBV12-4|TRBJ1-1|-|-
TGTGCCAGCAATCTATTGTCCCAGAGGACTTTCTTT
CASNLLSQRTFF
>TRBV5-4|TRBJ1-2|-|-
TGTGCCAGCAGCTCGACCGGGATACTATATGGCTACACCTTC
CASSSTGILYGYTF
>TRBV2|TRBJ2-2|-|TRBD2
TGTGCCACCACGGGGGGGCTGAGCACCGGGGAGCTGTTTTTT
CATTGGLSTGELFF
>TRBV6-5|TRBJ1-2|-|-
TGTGCCAGCACCCTCGGGGGATATGGCTACACCTTC
CASTLGGYGYTF
>TRBV6-4|TRBJ2-1|-|TRBD2
TGTGCCAGCAGTGTCGCTAGCGGGGGAGGCGGTGAGCAGTTCTTC
CASSVASGGGGEQFF
>TRBV4-3|TRBJ1-1|-|-
TGCGCCAGCAGCCATAATACAGGGACTGAAGCTTTCTTT
CASSHNTGTEAFF
>TRBV6-5|TRBJ2-1|-|-
TGTGCCAGCAGTTACTCGATACAGGGCACCTACAATGAGCAGTTCTTC
CASSYSIQGTYNEQFF
>TRBV19|TRBJ1-1|-|TRBD1
TGTGCCAGTAGTAGCGGAGGGACAGGGGGCCGAATCACTGAAGCTTTCTTT
CASSSGGTGGRITEAFF
>TRBV7-9|TRBJ2-2|once|-
TGTGCCAGCAGCTTCGGGGCTGCGGGGGCGCGAGGGGAGCTGTTTTTT
CASSFGAAGARGELFF
>TRBV9|TRBJ2-6|once|-
TGTGCCAGCAGCCAACCCGCAGGGTCTGGGGCCAACGTCCTGACTTTC
CASSQPAGSGANVLTF
>TRBV24-1|TRBJ1-1|-|-
TGTGCCACCCAACACACGAACACTGAAGCTTTCTTT
CATQHTNTEAFF
>TRBV14|TRBJ1-3|few|-
TGTGCCAGCAGCCAAGAAACAGACCGACGAAACACCATATATTTT
CASSQETDRRNTIYF
>TRBV9|TRBJ1-1|-|-
TGTGCCAGCAGCGTAGGTTTGACAAACACTGAAGCTTTCTTT
CASSVGLTNTEAFF
>TRBV10-1|TRBJ2-1|-|-
TGCGCCAGCAGTGAGTCTGAGCTGTTTGAGCAGTTCTTC
CASSESELFEQFF
>TRBV18|TRBJ1-5|-|-
TGTGCCAGCTCACCTTCGACAGCTAATCAGCCCCAGCATTTT
CASSPSTANQPQHF
>TRBV5-4|TRBJ1-1|-|-
TGTGCCAGCAGCTTGGGTGCCCGGACAGCCGGAGCAACTTTCTTT
CASSLGARTAGATFF
>TRBV5-1|TRBJ2-1|-|TRBD2
TGCGCCAGCAGCTCGGGACTAGCGGGGGGCCCGAGGGAGCAGTTCTTC
CASSSGLAGGPREQFF